This entry features one T cell receptor (beta chain) sequence. Its antigen is as yet unknown. This sample is part of a study of T cell responses to AZD1222 COVID-19 vaccine. The data were produced by immunoSEQ multiplex PCR, yet TCRdb's version contains in-frame clones alone and is incomplete. The sample comprises about 200,000 clones, roughly nine tenths of which are singletons, and about 3.5% rests with the top ten. Study conclusions and caveats: Baseline antibody screening turned up just a handful of seropositive AZD1222 recipients. Donors in the cohort were predominantly white British and more often female, and clonal diversity was possibly underestimated. The study found Spike-specific TCR breadth and depth rose after two AZD1222 doses.

The clonotype was recovered from an adult who received the MenACWY meningococcal vaccine as a control. This specimen consisted of peripheral blood, obtained 28 days after the second dose of the MenACWY control vaccine.

In DNA, the CDR3 is TGTGCCAGTAGCCGCCTTGTGGGACAGGGTGTAATAGTGAGCTACAATGAGCAGTTCTTC. Its translation: CASSRLVGQGVIVSYNEQFF. V is TRBV19 and J is TRBJ2-1; TRBD1 aligns across 9 bases. The length of the CDR3 is 20 residues. Germline loops: CDR1 LNHDA, CDR2 SQIVND (reference sequence). The junction had 21 bases not matched to a gene; V was cut back by 6 bases and J by 3 bases.